The next 8 T cell receptor beta chains were all read from a single sample in a study of blood T cell repertoires in COVID-19. Using immunoSEQ multiplex PCR, the repertoire was profiled, and TCRdb retains in-frame clones only, with some absent. The sample comprises almost 95,000 clones, around 72% of which are singletons, and around 23% rests with the top ten. Material: peripheral blood. The receptor source for this set is an older woman in a cohort sampled during active or convalescent COVID-19.

V and J are TRBV4-3 and TRBJ2-1; 9 bases are a match to TRBD1. The CDR3 consists of 12 residues. The junction had 3 bases not matched to a gene; V was cut back by 6 bases and J by 9 bases. Germline CDR1 LGHNA, CDR2 YSLEER. The CDR3, as DNA: TGCGCCAGCAGGGACAGGGGAAGTGAGCAGTTCTTC. Its protein product is CASRDRGSEQFF.

This clone was seen a handful of times. This rearrangement joins TRBV20-1 to TRBJ2-7; D gene unclear. The CDR3 loop spans 9 amino acids. V was clipped by 6 bases and J by 4 bases, with 4 bases between them. Per the germline V gene, CDR1 is DFQATT and CDR2 is SNEGSKA (reference sequence). The CDR3: CSATYEQYF. CDR3 bases: TGCAGTGCCACTTACGAGCAGTACTTC.

The J gene is TRBJ2-2, the V gene TRBV9; no definite D call. The V end was cut by 3 bases, the J end by 8 bases, with 5 bases between. CDR1 is SGDLS and CDR2 is YYNGEE in the germline V gene. The CDR3 loop spans 11 amino acids. The CDR3 nucleotides are TGTGCCAGCAGCGAGCCTGGGGAGCTGTTTTTT. Translated, it gives CASSEPGELFF. Drawing the rest from reference TRBV9 and TRBJ2-2, the complete variable domain is DSGVTQTPKHLITATGQRVTLRCSPRSGDLSVYWYQQSLDQGLQFLIQYYNGEERAKGNILERFSAQQFPDLHSELNLSSLELGDSALYFCASSEPGELFFGEGSRLTVL.

V gene TRBV2 combines with J gene TRBJ2-7, with 8 bases fitting TRBD1. V shed 5 bases and J 4 bases; nucleotides not matched to a gene: 4. The CDR3 loop spans 13 amino acids. Germline CDR1 SNHLY, CDR2 FYNNEI. For the CDR3, the DNA is TGTGCCAGCAGTCCGGGACAGGAGTACGAGCAGTACTTC. This encodes CASSPGQEYEQYF. The whole variable domain, remainder taken from reference TRBV2 and TRBJ2-7, is EPEVTQTPSHQVTQMGQEVILRCVPISNHLYFYWYRQILGQKVEFLVSFYNNEISEKSEIFDDQFSVERPDGSNFTLKIRSTKLEDSAMYFCASSPGQEYEQYFGPGTRLTVT.

The J gene is TRBJ1-4, the V gene TRBV5-1; D perhaps matches TRBD1 (5 bases). This CDR3 comprises 13 residues. CDR1 is SGHRS and CDR2 is YFSETQ in the germline V gene. Trimming left V 4 bases short and J 3 bases short, with 7 bases between. The CDR3 reads CASSAGPNEKLFF. The CDR3 DNA follows: TGCGCCAGCAGCGCGGGACCTAATGAAAAACTGTTTTTT.

This rearrangement joins TRBV14 to TRBJ2-1; TRBD2 is a possible D gene (6 bases). Germline CDR1 reads SGHDN; CDR2 reads FVKESK. The V and J ends lost 4 bases and 10 bases respectively, with 17 bases between them. The CDR3 spans 14 residues. CDR3: CASSPRTLGGEQFF. CDR3 in DNA: TGTGCCAGCAGCCCCCGGACACTAGGAGGGGAGCAGTTCTTC.

This sequence joins TRBV7-9 and TRBJ2-7; 10 bases align to TRBD1. J was trimmed by 5 bases and V by 5 bases; bases with no gene match: 6. The length of the CDR3 is 14 residues. CDR1 and CDR2 (germline): SEHNR, FQNEAQ (reference sequence). Here the CDR3 DNA reads TGTGCCAGCAGCCCCGGGACAGGGGTCCACGAGCAGTACTTC. Translated, it gives CASSPGTGVHEQYF.

The chain has TRBV7-3 and TRBJ2-1; the D is unclear. Trimming stripped 1 base from V and 0 bases from J, with 7 bases between. CDR1 SGHTA and CDR2 FQGTGA come from the germline V gene. The CDR3 contains 15 residues. CDR3 region: CASSLSTSSYNEQFF. The CDR3 DNA sequence: TGTGCCAGCAGCTTAAGCACCAGCTCCTACAATGAGCAGTTCTTC.